The following is a TCR beta chain sequence with its context. Its antigen remains unidentified. The method was immunoSEQ multiplex PCR; TCRdb's version includes in-frame clones alone and lacks a portion of them. This table holds about 180,000 clones, 80% to 90% found once. Trimming left V 6 bases short and J 6 bases short, with 15 bases between. There are 13 residues in the CDR3. This specimen comes from a study of T cell responses to AZD1222 COVID-19 vaccine. Overall study findings and caveats: Among vaccine-associated CD4 TCRs, coverage spanned spike, with dominance at 160-218 and 743-854.

The chain joins TRBV12-3 or TRBV12-4 to TRBJ2-7, with D unclear. The origin of this receptor is an adult in good health. Sequenced here: peripheral blood, sampled on day 0 of AZD1222 vaccination. The CDR3, as DNA: TGTGCCAGCAGCCTGGACGGAGTAACCGAGCAGTACTTC. This encodes CASSLDGVTEQYF.